This T cell receptor beta chain was captured in a study of blood T cells in healthy people across ages. V lost 1 base to trimming and J lost 5 bases, with 16 bases between them. Per germline, CDR1 SGHDT and CDR2 YYEEEE. CDR3 length: 15 residues. Extracted total RNA amounted to at least 5 micrograms for each sample. General study findings and limits: Unknown donor CMV status possibly confounded expanded clonotype changes.

Notes on this clonotype: No antigen is known for it.

Alongside a J-beta primer mix, a sample-barcoded 5' primer served in a second PCR lasting about 7 to 12 cycles. Sequencing recovered at least 2.5 million CDR3-containing paired-end reads from each sample. TCRdb re-called the 5' RACE reads through MiXCR, storing one row per CDR3 protein. The data hold around 970,000 distinct CDR3 sequences, with approximately 50% observed a single time. The sequenced sample was blood. The receptor was isolated from a woman aged 55-69 years in good health. V and J are TRBV5-6 and TRBJ2-7; D is tentatively TRBD1 or TRBD2 (5 bases each). This chain's CDR3 is CASSLRGQRRHEQYF. CDR3 nucleotide sequence: TGTGCCAGCAGCTTGAGGGGCCAGCGGAGGCACGAGCAGTACTTC.